The rows below give T cell receptor beta chains drawn from one sample of a study of cytomegalovirus exposure and HLA in healthy donors. Using immunoSEQ multiplex PCR, the repertoire was profiled, and TCRdb retains in-frame clones only, with some absent. The data hold about 130,000 clones, with roughly nine tenths observed a single time. Sequencing input: PBMCs. The receptors shown here come from a woman under 30 in good health and CMV-seronegative. The CDR3 runs from the conserved cysteine through the conserved F or W. The D gene is left open where the match is weak. The size entry is marked missing in some rows and otherwise reads once, few, many or a size class.

J,length,size,V,D,CDR3,DNA
TRBJ1-2,15,.,TRBV2,TRBD1,CASSPGTGGFYGYTF,TGTGCCAGCAGCCCTGGGACAGGGGGCTTCTATGGCTACACCTTC
TRBJ1-2,11,.,TRBV20-1,.,CRPGLGVGYTF,TGCAGGCCGGGACTTGGTGTTGGCTACACCTTC
TRBJ1-3,14,.,TRBV6-1,.,CASSEGRGGNTIYF,TGTGCCAGCAGTGAAGGGAGGGGCGGAAACACCATATATTTT
TRBJ2-7,16,.,TRBV4-3,.,CASSQDFTDFVGEQYF,TGCGCCAGCAGCCAAGATTTCACGGACTTCGTAGGGGAGCAGTACTTC
TRBJ2-2,17,.,TRBV4-3,.,CASSQDFLGGGPGELFF,TGCGCCAGCAGCCAAGATTTCTTAGGGGGAGGGCCCGGGGAGCTGTTTTTT
TRBJ2-7,12,many,TRBV13,.,CASSLSDYEQYF,TGTGCCAGCAGTCTTAGCGACTACGAGCAGTACTTC
TRBJ2-1,14,few,TRBV5-1,TRBD1,CASSARQGDNEQFF,TGCGCCAGCAGCGCAAGACAGGGGGACAATGAGCAGTTCTTC
TRBJ2-1,15,.,TRBV5-1,TRBD1,CASRPDRDPYNEQFF,TGCGCCAGCAGGCCGGACAGGGACCCCTACAATGAGCAGTTCTTC
TRBJ2-7,14,.,TRBV19,TRBD2,CASRTSVSSYEQYF,TGTGCCAGCAGGACTAGTGTTAGTTCCTACGAGCAGTACTTC
TRBJ1-1,14,.,TRBV2,TRBD1,CASSETTGGTEAFF,TGTGCCAGCAGTGAAACGACAGGGGGCACTGAAGCTTTCTTT
TRBJ1-2,13,.,TRBV30,.,CAWSPTRLAGYTF,TGTGCCTGGAGTCCCACCAGACTGGCTGGCTACACCTTC
TRBJ2-1,13,.,TRBV27,.,CASNKFGYNEQFF,TGTGCCAGTAACAAATTCGGGTACAATGAGCAGTTCTTC
TRBJ2-4,14,.,TRBV30,.,CALGGARAKNIQYF,TGTGCCTTAGGGGGGGCGCGAGCCAAAAACATTCAGTACTTC
TRBJ1-1,15,.,TRBV29-1,TRBD1,CSVEAPQGLGTEAFF,TGCAGCGTTGAAGCCCCACAGGGGTTGGGCACTGAAGCTTTCTTT
TRBJ1-2,12,.,TRBV30,.,CAWRWGVRGYTF,TGTGCCTGGCGGTGGGGGGTGCGTGGCTACACCTTC
TRBJ2-2,15,few,TRBV7-2,TRBD2,CASSPSGISTGELFF,TGTGCCAGCAGCCCTAGCGGGATAAGCACCGGGGAGCTGTTTTTT
TRBJ1-3,14,once,TRBV29-1,TRBD1,CSVGGQGLGNTIYF,TGCAGCGTGGGGGGACAGGGGCTAGGAAACACCATATATTTT
TRBJ1-5,15,once,TRBV4-3,.,CASSQGTGREQPQHF,TGCGCCAGCAGCCAAGGGACGGGGAGGGAACAGCCCCAGCATTTT
TRBJ1-2,15,.,TRBV7-6,.,CASSLMGMGAYGYTF,TGTGCCAGCAGCTTAATGGGAATGGGGGCCTATGGCTACACCTTC
TRBJ1-4,14,.,TRBV6-6,TRBD1,CASSKTGPNEKLFF,TGTGCCAGCAGCAAGACAGGGCCCAATGAAAAACTGTTTTTT
TRBJ1-6,17,.,TRBV4-2,.,CASSQEGTAFGRSPLHF,TGTGCCAGCAGCCAAGAGGGGACTGCCTTTGGGCGGTCACCCCTCCACTTT
TRBJ1-2,14,.,TRBV10-3,.,CAISELQVNYGYTF,TGTGCCATCAGTGAGCTACAGGTTAACTATGGCTACACCTTC
TRBJ2-2,14,.,TRBV29-1,TRBD1,CSVAPDRGLGELFF,TGCAGCGTCGCTCCTGACAGGGGGCTCGGGGAGCTGTTTTTT
TRBJ2-1,15,.,TRBV11-3,.,CASSPGGLVDNEQFF,TGTGCCAGCAGCCCTGGCGGGCTAGTTGACAATGAGCAGTTCTTC
TRBJ1-1,15,.,TRBV6-5,TRBD1,CASSLWTGGNTEAFF,TGTGCCAGCAGTTTGTGGACAGGGGGGAACACTGAAGCTTTCTTT
TRBJ2-7,15,.,TRBV7-2,.,CASSSILGGTYEQYF,TGTGCCAGCAGCTCGATCCTTGGGGGGACCTACGAGCAGTACTTC
TRBJ2-1,12,.,TRBV19,.,CASSMLFDEQFF,TGTGCCAGTAGTATGTTGTTCGATGAGCAGTTCTTC
TRBJ1-4,14,.,TRBV6-6,TRBD1,CASSLGTGVEKLFF,TGTGCCAGCAGCCTGGGGACAGGGGTCGAAAAACTGTTTTTT
TRBJ2-3,15,.,TRBV15,TRBD2,CATSKVAGVTDTQYF,TGTGCCACCAGCAAGGTAGCGGGAGTCACAGATACGCAGTATTTT
TRBJ1-5,15,medium-sized,TRBV6-1,.,CASSEWAGDNQPQHF,TGTGCCAGCAGTGAATGGGCGGGAGACAATCAGCCCCAGCATTTT
TRBJ1-2,14,.,TRBV28,.,CASTNPRVDYGYTF,TGTGCCAGCACCAATCCGAGGGTGGACTATGGCTACACCTTC
TRBJ1-5,17,once,TRBV11-2,.,CASSLGGQIGGNQPQHF,TGTGCCAGCAGCTTAGGTGGGCAGATCGGGGGCAATCAGCCCCAGCATTTT
TRBJ1-3,16,.,TRBV18,TRBD1,CASSPQDRSSGNTIYF,TGTGCCAGCTCACCACAGGACAGGAGCTCTGGAAACACCATATATTTT
TRBJ1-3,16,.,TRBV19,.,CASNRQVGPSGNTIYF,TGTGCCAGTAACAGACAGGTCGGGCCCTCTGGAAACACCATATATTTT
TRBJ1-5,10,few,TRBV6-1,.,CASSGMPQHF,TGTGCCAGCAGTGGTATGCCCCAGCATTTT
TRBJ2-2,17,.,TRBV7-6,TRBD2,CASSLGTSGDNTGELFF,TGTGCCAGCAGCTTGGGGACTAGCGGGGACAACACCGGGGAGCTGTTTTTT
TRBJ1-1,13,.,TRBV28,TRBD1,CASSGDRDTEAFF,TGTGCCAGCAGTGGGGACAGGGACACTGAAGCTTTCTTT
TRBJ1-5,13,.,TRBV5-1,TRBD1,CASSLTGDQPQHF,TGCGCCAGCAGCTTGACAGGGGATCAGCCCCAGCATTTT
TRBJ2-1,14,.,TRBV30,.,CAWTGAPQGNEQFF,TGTGCCTGGACGGGTGCCCCCCAGGGGAATGAGCAGTTCTTC
TRBJ2-2,16,.,TRBV5-1,TRBD1,CASTSGDRGGTGELFF,TGCGCCAGCACCTCAGGAGACAGGGGTGGGACCGGGGAGCTGTTTTTT
TRBJ1-1,14,.,TRBV18,.,CASSLSAGGTEAFF,TGTGCCAGCTCACTCAGCGCCGGGGGCACTGAAGCTTTCTTT
TRBJ2-1,17,.,TRBV4-1,TRBD2,CASSPSSLAGGDNEQFF,TGCGCCAGCAGCCCTTCAAGTCTAGCGGGAGGGGACAATGAGCAGTTCTTC